The clone carrying this T cell receptor (beta chain) was picked up a small number of times. These data come from a study of radiotherapy plus CTLA-4 blockade in lung cancer. Between the trimmed V and J ends, which lost 5 bases and 4 bases, there was a span of 12 bases. This CDR3 comprises 14 residues. CDR1 LNHNV and CDR2 YYDKDF come from the germline V gene (reference sequence). Those patients who had chemo-refractory metastatic non-small-cell lung cancer were given focal radiation along with CTLA-4 blockade through ipilimumab. The protocol was immunoSEQ multiplex PCR, while the TCRdb copy is restricted to in-frame clones and leaves out a portion. In the table there are approximately 60,000 clones, around 77% of which are singletons.

The source material was peripheral blood, sampled from a patient treated with radiotherapy plus ipilimumab. The source of this sequence is a human donor with non-small cell lung cancer who had a complete response to radiotherapy plus ipilimumab. This chain uses TRBV15 with TRBJ1-3; D not certain. The CDR3 bases are TGTGCCACCAGCCTCGGCACGGTGGGAAACACCATATATTTT. Protein sequence: CATSLGTVGNTIYF.